Included here is one TCR beta chain sequence, with context. The V end was cut by 1 base, the J end by 7 bases, with 16 bases between. The CDR3 sequence is 16 residues long. Looked up from germline, CDR1 is SGHTA and CDR2 is FQGNSA. The sample belongs to a study of blood T cell repertoires in COVID-19. At the level of the study: Samples representing acute and convalescent COVID-19 were sourced from the United States, Italy and Spain. In each case, the material was cDNA or gDNA derived from T cells, B-cell-depleted T cells, or PBMCs.

Per the original data handling: Counts of nucleated cells, estimated from reference gene primer amplification, were obtained. The repertoire was sequenced with immunoSEQ multiplex PCR; TCRdb's copy has only in-frame clones and lacks some. The V and J calls and the clone size are those of that table, but D and trimming were determined from the DNA. The sample has about 83,000 clones; approximately 85% are singletons. This sequence was found in a man aged 45-65 years with active COVID-19. The rearrangement uses TRBV7-2 and TRBJ1-4; TRBD1 might be the D (6 bases). Sequenced sample: peripheral blood. The CDR3 nucleotides read TGTGCCAGCAGCTTAGAATACGGACAGTGGGCTGAAAAACTGTTTTTT. This gives the protein CASSLEYGQWAEKLFF.